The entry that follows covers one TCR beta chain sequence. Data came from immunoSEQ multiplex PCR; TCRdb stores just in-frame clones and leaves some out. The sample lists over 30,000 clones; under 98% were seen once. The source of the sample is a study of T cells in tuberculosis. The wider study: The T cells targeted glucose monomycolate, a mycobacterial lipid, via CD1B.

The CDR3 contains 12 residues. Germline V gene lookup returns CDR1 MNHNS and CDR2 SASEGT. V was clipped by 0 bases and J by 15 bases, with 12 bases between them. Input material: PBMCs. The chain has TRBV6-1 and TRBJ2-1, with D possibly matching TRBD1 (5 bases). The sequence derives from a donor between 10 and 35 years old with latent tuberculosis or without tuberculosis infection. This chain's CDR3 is CASSEAVSGRFF. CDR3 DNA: TGTGCCAGCAGTGAAGCAGTGTCAGGGCGGTTCTTC.